Presented here are 9 T cell receptor beta chains from one specimen sequenced in a study of beta chain features in type 1 diabetes. The study reverse transcribed the entire isolated RNA, so it sequenced expressed TCRB transcripts. Using immunoSEQ multiplex PCR, the repertoire was profiled, and TCRdb retains in-frame clones only, with some absent. The sample holds around 320,000 clones, less than 15% seen once. The sequencing sample was made of central memory CD4+ T cells from blood. The receptors were sampled from a man aged 30 to 45 in good health.

This clone showed up just a few times. This chain links TRBV4-3 with TRBJ1-2, with D hard to call. Trimming cost V 1 base and J 5 bases, with 14 bases left between them. Germline V lookup: CDR1 LGHNA, CDR2 YSLEER. CDR3 length: 15 amino acids. The CDR3 here is CASSQVRQALYGYTF. As DNA, the CDR3 is TGCGCCAGCAGCCAAGTCCGCCAGGCCCTTTATGGCTACACCTTC.

V gene TRBV5-4 combines with J gene TRBJ2-7; 8 bases align to TRBD2. This CDR3 comprises 16 residues. In germline, CDR1 is SGHNT, CDR2 YYREEE (reference sequence). J was trimmed by 2 bases and V by 0 bases; bases with no gene match: 7. The DNA of the CDR3 is TGTGCCAGCAGCTTGGACCTAGCGGGTCCTCCCTACGAGCAGTACGTC. Translating gives CASSLDLAGPPYEQYV.

A few counts support this clone. This sequence joins TRBV10-3 and TRBJ1-4; a weak D match, TRBD1 (5 bases). Trimming left V 10 bases short and J 0 bases short, with 12 bases between. Germline CDR1 ENHRY, CDR2 SYGVKD. The CDR3 sequence is 14 residues long. CDR3 loop: CATRGSATNEKLFF. CDR3 coding DNA: TGTGCCACCCGGGGGTCTGCAACTAATGAAAAACTGTTTTTT.

V is TRBV29-1 and J is TRBJ1-2; 7 positions agree with TRBD1. This CDR3 has 15 amino acids. Germline trimming cut 7 bases from V and 2 bases from J; bases unmatched to any gene: 13. The V gene's germline CDR1 is SQVTM and CDR2 ANQGSEA. The CDR3 loop is CSGGGLPLGNYGYTF. CDR3 sequence (DNA): TGCAGCGGAGGGGGCCTTCCTCTGGGGAACTATGGCTACACCTTC.

This clone was counted ten times or more. Other DNA sequences in this sample translate to the same CDR3. The CDR3 is CASSLNSYNEQFF. The DNA for the CDR3 is TGTGCCAGCAGTTTAAACTCCTACAATGAGCAGTTCTTC. The chain carries TRBV27 and TRBJ2-1; D is unresolved. The V end was cut by 2 bases, the J end by 0 bases, with 2 bases between. Looked up from germline, CDR1 is MNHEY and CDR2 is SMNVEV (reference sequence). The length of the CDR3 is 13 residues.

In its sample, this clone was seen a few times. The chain combines TRBV4-3 with TRBJ2-1; 11 bases line up with TRBD1. The CDR3 runs to 15 residues. Per germline, CDR1 LGHNA and CDR2 YSLEER. Trimming at V came to 3 bases and at J to 9 bases, leaving 7 bases not matched to a gene. The CDR3 DNA reads TGCGCCAGCAGCCAGGGACAGGGGGGCATCCGTGAGCAGTTCTTC. Translation: CASSQGQGGIREQFF.

By sample fraction, this clone is large. Distinct nucleotide sequences in the sample also encode this CDR3. V and J are TRBV10-3 and TRBJ2-1, with 9 bases matching TRBD2. Trimming removed 11 bases from V and 7 bases from J; junction bases left unmatched: 9. The CDR3 runs 13 residues. Germline V gene sequence: CDR1 ENHRY, CDR2 SYGVKD. CDR3 coding DNA: TGTGCCTCTTTAGCGGGAGAGAGAAATGAGCAGTTCTTC. This encodes CASLAGERNEQFF.

The chain carries TRBV19 and TRBJ1-2, with 9 bases matching TRBD1. V shed 6 bases and J 7 bases; nucleotides not matched to a gene: 12. The CDR3 length is 15 residues. From germline, CDR1 is LNHDA and CDR2 SQIVND (reference sequence). CDR3: CASREQGASTGGYTF. DNA of the CDR3: TGTGCCAGTAGGGAACAGGGGGCCTCGACGGGTGGCTACACCTTC.

The J gene is TRBJ1-2, the V gene TRBV2; 9 positions agree with TRBD1. Unmatched junction bases numbered 3, after V lost 5 bases and J lost 8 bases. Germline loops: CDR1 SNHLY, CDR2 FYNNEI. CDR3 length: 12 amino acids. The CDR3 region has the DNA TGTGCCAGCAGTAGACAGGGGGAAGGCTACACCTTC. Translation gives CASSRQGEGYTF.